This T cell receptor beta chain was sequenced for a study of blood T cell repertoires in COVID-19. Generated by immunoSEQ multiplex PCR, the TCRdb table keeps only in-frame clones and is missing some. The profile covers around 99,000 clones, with nearly 85% appearing a single time and 6.5% to 8% taken by the ten largest. J gave up 0 bases and V 6 bases, and 10 bases lay outside the gene matches. This CDR3 spans 17 amino acids. Germline V gives CDR1 MDHEN, CDR2 SYDVKM. Material: peripheral blood. The receptor was isolated from a woman aged 45-59 years with acute or convalescent COVID-19. The chain couples TRBV28 to TRBJ1-5; 8 bases map to TRBD1. The CDR3: CASRPTGGSSSNQPQHF. DNA of the CDR3: TGTGCCAGCAGGCCAACAGGGGGTTCAAGTAGCAATCAGCCCCAGCATTTT.